These 22 T cell receptor beta chains came from one sample sequenced in a study of regulatory T cells in long-lasting Graves disease. Specified time point: persistent/refractory GD, antithyroid drugs over 5 years with positive TRAb. After RNA was extracted from PBMCs, the TCR library was made from it. CDR3 regions were amplified by Arm-PCR using iRepertoire HTBI primers to build TCR beta libraries. TCRdb recomputed calls from the multiplex PCR reads with MiXCR, one row per CDR3 protein. The table has over 350,000 distinct CDR3 sequences, around 20% seen once; the top ten hold roughly 20%. The specimen was peripheral blood mononuclear cells (PBMCs), collected when the disease was refractory, from a patient treated with antithyroid drugs. These receptors all come from a female donor with Graves disease.

This clonotype has at least ten counts. V usage is TRBV7-9 and J usage is TRBJ2-7; 14 nucleotides agree with TRBD2. CDR1 and CDR2 from the germline V gene are SEHNR and FQNEAQ (reference sequence). The V and J ends lost 3 bases and 7 bases, in that order; junction bases with no gene match: 2. The CDR3 extends over 14 amino acids. CDR3: CASSLTSGRGEQYF. As DNA, the CDR3 is TGTGCCAGCAGCTTGACTAGCGGGAGGGGAGAGCAGTACTTC.

This chain links TRBV29-1 with TRBJ2-7; 12 positions agree with TRBD2. The trim removed 4 bases at V and 1 base at J, leaving 5 bases unmatched. The CDR3 is made up of 15 amino acids. Germline CDR1 reads SQVTM; CDR2 reads ANQGSEA. The CDR3 loop is CSVALTSGSSYEQYF. CDR3 bases: TGCAGCGTTGCGTTGACTAGCGGGAGTTCCTACGAGCAGTACTTC.

This clonotype showed up many times. The chain is built from TRBV7-6 and TRBJ2-7; 7 nucleotides match TRBD2. The J segment lost 5 bases and the V segment lost 5 bases, leaving 9 bases of the junction unmatched. Germline-derived CDR1 and CDR2 are SGHVS and FNYEAQ. CDR3 length: 14 residues. The CDR3 region is CASSTSATLDEQYF. The CDR3 bases are TGTGCCAGCAGCACTAGCGCCACCCTCGACGAGCAGTACTTC.

The rearrangement uses TRBV7-2 and TRBJ2-2; TRBD2 matches at 13 bases. CDR3 length equals 17 residues. J was trimmed by 6 bases and V by 4 bases; bases with no gene match: 8. In germline, CDR1 is SGHTA, CDR2 FQGNSA. CDR3 residues: CASSSGLAGVGAGELFF. The CDR3 DNA sequence: TGTGCCAGCAGCTCTGGACTAGCGGGAGTAGGGGCCGGGGAGCTGTTTTTT.

The sample holds many counts of this clonotype. This chain joins TRBV6-1 and TRBJ1-5; D not certain. Looked up from germline, CDR1 is MNHNS and CDR2 is SASEGT. The CDR3 runs 15 residues. V lost 6 bases to trimming and J lost 2 bases, with 14 bases between them. CDR3 nucleotides: TGTGCCAGCAGCCCGCAGTTTGGGGGCAATCAGCCCCAGCATTTT. Encoded protein: CASSPQFGGNQPQHF.

The gene calls are TRBV6-1 and TRBJ2-7; D may match TRBD1 or TRBD2 (6 bases each). The CDR3 loop spans 14 amino acids. Deletions cut 7 bases from V and 6 bases from J, with 19 bases between. Germline-derived CDR1 and CDR2 are MNHNS and SASEGT. CDR3 bases: TGTGCCAGCAATAGGGAGCCGGGGGCGTTCGAGCAGTACTTC. This codes for CASNREPGAFEQYF.

This clonotype was picked up a small number of times. The rearrangement uses TRBV7-9 and TRBJ1-4, with 8 positions matching TRBD1. Germline V lookup: CDR1 SEHNR, CDR2 FQNEAQ (reference sequence). Losses at the gene ends were 6 bases for V and 7 bases for J; bases not matched to a gene: 10. This CDR3 has 15 residues. The CDR3 loop is CASREDRGPSEKLFF. CDR3 DNA: TGTGCCAGCAGGGAAGACAGGGGACCAAGTGAAAAACTGTTTTTT. The variable domain in full, completed from reference TRBV7-9 and TRBJ1-4, reads DTGVSQNPRHKITKRGQNVTFRCDPISEHNRLYWYRQTLGQGPEFLTYFQNEAQLEKSRLLSDRFSAERPKGSFSTLEIQRTEQGDSAMYLCASREDRGPSEKLFFGSGTQLSVL.

This clonotype was recorded many times. The chain joins TRBV20-1 to TRBJ2-5, with D possibly being TRBD2 (6 bases). In germline, CDR1 is DFQATT, CDR2 SNEGSKA (reference sequence). The germline V and J ends were trimmed by 6 bases and 5 bases, with 13 bases remaining between them. The CDR3 contains 12 residues. CDR3 in amino acids: CSAGGPGETQYF. CDR3 bases: TGCAGTGCCGGAGGGCCTGGGGAGACCCAGTACTTC.

This clonotype was picked up a small number of times. The rearrangement joins TRBV5-6 to TRBJ1-6; possible D gene TRBD1, 5 bases. The germline CDR1 and CDR2 sequences are SGHDT and YYEEEE. The CDR3 consists of 14 residues. The germline V and J ends were trimmed by 0 bases and 7 bases, with 8 bases remaining between them. The CDR3 sequence: CASSLAPGNSPLHF. CDR3 sequence (DNA): TGTGCCAGCAGCTTGGCGCCAGGGAATTCACCCCTCCACTTT.

Many counts were recorded for this clonotype. In DNA, the CDR3 is TGTGCCAGCAGCTATGCTAACTACGAGCAGTACTTC. Its translation is CASSYANYEQYF. This chain uses TRBV11-1 with TRBJ2-7; D unresolved. The V gene lost 4 bases and the J gene lost 3 bases, with 7 bases spanning the gap. The CDR3 is 12 amino acids. Per germline, CDR1 SGHAT and CDR2 FQDESV (reference sequence).

The sample holds many counts of this clonotype. The CDR3 here is CASSLRSSYNSPLHF. For the CDR3, the DNA is TGTGCCAGCAGTTTGAGGAGCTCCTATAATTCACCCCTCCACTTT. The genes are TRBV28 and TRBJ1-6; D call uncertain. The CDR3 is 15 amino acids. Germline V gene lookup returns CDR1 MDHEN and CDR2 SYDVKM. Trimming took off 3 bases at V and 0 bases at J, with 6 bases between the two ends.

Notes on this clonotype: Mismatch with germline at one junction end may stem from a read error. This chain connects TRBV12-5 to TRBJ2-7; weak D call: TRBD1 (6 bases). This CDR3 has 12 amino acids. The germline V gene encodes CDR1 LGHNT and CDR2 FRNRAP. In DNA form, the CDR3 reads TGTGCTAGTGGTTCCCACCGGGACATCACCCACTTC. This gives the protein CASGSHRDITHF.

This clonotype was found many times. V and J are TRBV27 and TRBJ2-2, with D maybe TRBD2 (6 bases). Germline CDR1 and CDR2: MNHEY and SMNVEV (reference sequence). CDR3 length: 14 amino acids. V was pared by 6 bases and J by 6 bases, with 14 bases between. The CDR3 DNA is TGTGCCAGCAGCCTGGGGGGAATCGCCGGGGAGCTGTTTTTT. It translates to CASSLGGIAGELFF.

The V gene is TRBV6-5, the J gene TRBJ2-7; D is ambiguous. Germline V lookup: CDR1 MNHEY, CDR2 SVGAGI. V was pared by 4 bases and J by 3 bases, with 13 bases between. This CDR3 is 14 amino acids long. The CDR3 coding sequence is TGTGCCAGCAGTTCCTCGACCCACGGCTACGAGCAGTACTTC. Protein sequence: CASSSSTHGYEQYF.

This clonotype was observed at least ten times. This chain joins TRBV6-1 and TRBJ2-7; 7 nucleotides agree with TRBD1. Per the germline V gene, CDR1 is MNHNS and CDR2 is SASEGT. The CDR3 is 14 amino acids. V trimming: 5 bases; J trimming: 4 bases; junction bases outside the gene matches: 8. As DNA, the CDR3 is TGTGCCAGCAGTACACCGGACAGGAGATACGAGCAGTACTTC. It is translated as CASSTPDRRYEQYF.

The chain is built from TRBV7-6 and TRBJ2-7, with 12 bases lining up with TRBD1. CDR3 length equals 15 residues. V lost 3 bases, J lost 2 bases, and 2 bases stayed unmatched. Germline CDR1 SGHVS, CDR2 FNYEAQ. CDR3 sequence reads: CASSFGTGGTYEQYF. The CDR3 DNA reads as TGTGCCAGCAGCTTTGGGACAGGGGGCACCTACGAGCAGTACTTC.

In this sample, this clonotype turned up many times. The gene calls are TRBV2 and TRBJ2-4; D is uncertain. There are 13 residues in the CDR3. Trimming took off 4 bases at V and 9 bases at J, with 13 bases between the two ends. Germline V gene sequence: CDR1 SNHLY, CDR2 FYNNEI. The DNA for the CDR3 is TGTGCCAGCAGTGTACCGGCCAGGAGCATTCAGTACTTC. Encoded protein: CASSVPARSIQYF.

Only a few counts were recorded for this clonotype. The CDR3 region is CASSPKTAVPTYEQYF. CDR3 DNA: TGTGCCAGCAGCCCTAAAACGGCAGTGCCAACCTACGAGCAGTACTTC. This chain connects TRBV5-5 to TRBJ2-7, with D hard to call. The CDR3 runs to 16 residues. Germline loops: CDR1 SGHKS, CDR2 YYEKEE (reference sequence). Trimming shortened V by 4 bases and J by 2 bases, and 19 bases separated the two germline ends.

This clonotype was counted between two and nine times. The chain has TRBV5-1 and TRBJ1-5; TRBD1 matches at 7 bases. Germline CDR1 is SGHRS and CDR2 is YFSETQ. The V segment lost 6 bases and the J segment 10 bases; nucleotides outside the gene matches: 13. The CDR3 contains 14 residues. The DNA for the CDR3 is TGCGCCAGCATCACAGGGGCAGCCGCCGGACCCCAGCATTTT. This encodes CASITGAAAGPQHF.

This clonotype was detected a few times. Relative to the germline gene, one junction end is altered; a read error may explain this. V usage is TRBV3-1 and J usage is TRBJ1-4, with D hard to call. This CDR3 contains 13 residues. Germline V gene lookup returns CDR1 LGHDT and CDR2 YNNKEL (reference sequence). The CDR3 bases are TGTGCCAGCGGCCATCTGAACAATGAAAAACTGTTTTTT. Translating gives CASGHLNNEKLFF.

This clonotype came up a few times. The chain uses TRBV12-3 or TRBV12-4 and TRBJ2-7, with a tentative D call TRBD1 (6 bases). This CDR3 has 14 amino acids. Deletions cut 6 bases from V and 5 bases from J, with 17 bases between. CDR3 nucleotide sequence: TGTGCCAGCAGAGGGACCGGCAGGGGCAACGAGCAGTACTTC. Its translation is CASRGTGRGNEQYF.

This rearrangement joins TRBV18 to TRBJ1-1; the D gene is possibly TRBD1 (5 bases). Trimming took 5 bases from V and 6 from J, leaving 10 bases between them. CDR1 is KGHSH, CDR2 LQKENI, per germline. CDR3 size: 12 residues. Written as DNA, the CDR3 is TGTGCCAGCTCAAAAGACAGCGCTGAAGCTTTCTTT. Translation gives CASSKDSAEAFF. Full variable domain (remainder filled in from reference TRBV18 and TRBJ1-1): NAGVMQNPRHLVRRRGQEARLRCSPMKGHSHVYWYRQLPEEGLKFMVYLQKENIIDESGMPKERFSAEFPKEGPSILRIQQVVRGDSAAYFCASSKDSAEAFFGQGTRLTVV.